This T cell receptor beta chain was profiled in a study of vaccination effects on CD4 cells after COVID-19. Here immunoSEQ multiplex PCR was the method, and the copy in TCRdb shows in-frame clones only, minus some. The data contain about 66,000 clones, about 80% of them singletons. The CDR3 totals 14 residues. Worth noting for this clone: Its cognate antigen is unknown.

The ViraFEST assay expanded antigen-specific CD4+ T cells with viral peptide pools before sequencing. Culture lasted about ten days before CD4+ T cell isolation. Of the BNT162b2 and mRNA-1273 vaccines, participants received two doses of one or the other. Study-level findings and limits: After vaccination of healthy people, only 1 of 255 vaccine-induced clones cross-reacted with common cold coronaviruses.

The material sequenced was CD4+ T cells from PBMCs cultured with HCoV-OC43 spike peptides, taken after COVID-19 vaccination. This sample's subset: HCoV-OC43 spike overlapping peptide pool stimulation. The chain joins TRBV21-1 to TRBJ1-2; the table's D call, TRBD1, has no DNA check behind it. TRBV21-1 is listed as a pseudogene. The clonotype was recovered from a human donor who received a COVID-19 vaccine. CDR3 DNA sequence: TGTGCCAGCAGCAAAGTTAAGGGGAACTATGGCTACACCTTC. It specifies CASSKVKGNYGYTF.